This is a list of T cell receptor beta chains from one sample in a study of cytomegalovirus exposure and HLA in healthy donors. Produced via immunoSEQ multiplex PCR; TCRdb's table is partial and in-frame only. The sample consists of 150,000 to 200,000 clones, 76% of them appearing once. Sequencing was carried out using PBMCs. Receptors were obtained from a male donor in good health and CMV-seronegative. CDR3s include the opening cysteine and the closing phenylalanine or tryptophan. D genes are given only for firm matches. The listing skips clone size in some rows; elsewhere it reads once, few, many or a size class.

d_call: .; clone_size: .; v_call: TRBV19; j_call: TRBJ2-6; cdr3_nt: TGTGCCAGTACCTTGAGAGACCCAGGCAGCTCTGGGGCCAACGTCCTGACTTTC; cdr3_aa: CASTLRDPGSSGANVLTF
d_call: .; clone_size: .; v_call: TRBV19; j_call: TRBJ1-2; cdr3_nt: TGTGCCAGTGGACAGTCGGGGTCCCTTGGTGGCTACACCTTC; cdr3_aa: CASGQSGSLGGYTF
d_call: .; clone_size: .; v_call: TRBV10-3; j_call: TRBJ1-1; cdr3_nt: TGTGCCATAAAACAGGTTAAGAACACTGAAGCTTTCTTT; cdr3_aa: CAIKQVKNTEAFF
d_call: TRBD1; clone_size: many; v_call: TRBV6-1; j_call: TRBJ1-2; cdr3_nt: TGTGCCAGCAGTGAAGCGGACAGGGGGCACTATGGCTACACCTTC; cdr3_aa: CASSEADRGHYGYTF
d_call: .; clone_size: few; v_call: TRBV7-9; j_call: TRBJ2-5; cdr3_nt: TGTGCCAGCAGCTTAGGGGGGACACCGTACCAAGAGACCCAGTACTTC; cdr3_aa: CASSLGGTPYQETQYF
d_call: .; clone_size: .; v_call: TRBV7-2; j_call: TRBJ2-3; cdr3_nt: TGTGCCAGCAGCCCAGGGGCTAGCACAGATACGCAGTATTTT; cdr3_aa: CASSPGASTDTQYF
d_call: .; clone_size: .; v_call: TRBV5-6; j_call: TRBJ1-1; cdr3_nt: TGTGCCAGCAGCAAGGCGGGCATCTCGAACACTGAAGCTTTCTTT; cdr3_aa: CASSKAGISNTEAFF
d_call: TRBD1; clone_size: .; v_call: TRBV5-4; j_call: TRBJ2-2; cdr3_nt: TGTGCCAGCAGCCCACCAGGGGGCCGTGGGACCGGGGAGCTGTTTTTT; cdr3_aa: CASSPPGGRGTGELFF
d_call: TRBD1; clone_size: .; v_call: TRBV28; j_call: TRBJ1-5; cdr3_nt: TGTGCCAGCACCAATCCCGGGACAGCCTTTCAGCCCCAGCATTTT; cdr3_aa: CASTNPGTAFQPQHF
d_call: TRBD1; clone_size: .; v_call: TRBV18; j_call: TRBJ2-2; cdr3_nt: TGTGCCAGCTCACCGGGAACAGGGGGCCTGACCACCGGGGAGCTGTTTTTT; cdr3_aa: CASSPGTGGLTTGELFF
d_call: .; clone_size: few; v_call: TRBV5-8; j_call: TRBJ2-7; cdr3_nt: TGTGCCAGCAGCGGGCTCCGGAAGCCCCCCTACGAGCAGTACTTC; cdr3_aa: CASSGLRKPPYEQYF
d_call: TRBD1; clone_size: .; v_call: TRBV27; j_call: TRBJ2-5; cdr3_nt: TGTGCCAGCAGTTTACTTGGACAGGGGGACCGAGAGACCCAGTACTTC; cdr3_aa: CASSLLGQGDRETQYF
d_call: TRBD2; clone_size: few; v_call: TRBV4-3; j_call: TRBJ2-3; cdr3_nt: TGCGCCAGCAGCCAAGATTGGACGGGAGGGCCGCGTTTTCCAGATACGCAGTATTTT; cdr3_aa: CASSQDWTGGPRFPDTQYF
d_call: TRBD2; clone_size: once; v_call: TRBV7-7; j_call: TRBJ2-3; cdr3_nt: TGTGCCAGCAGCCCCTGGACTAGCGGGAGACCAGATACGCAGTATTTT; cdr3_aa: CASSPWTSGRPDTQYF
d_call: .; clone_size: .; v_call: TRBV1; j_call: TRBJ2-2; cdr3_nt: TGCACCAGCACCCCACAGGGGGGACTAGCCCGGACCGGGGAGCTGTTTTTT; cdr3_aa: CTSTPQGGLARTGELFF
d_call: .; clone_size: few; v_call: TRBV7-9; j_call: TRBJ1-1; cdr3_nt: TGTGCCAGCAGCTTGAGTTCGGCGGATAACACTGAAGCTTTCTTT; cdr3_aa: CASSLSSADNTEAFF
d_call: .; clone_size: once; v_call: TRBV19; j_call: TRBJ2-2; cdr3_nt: TGTGCCAGTAGTATTTGGAGCGGGGAGCTGTTTTTT; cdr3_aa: CASSIWSGELFF
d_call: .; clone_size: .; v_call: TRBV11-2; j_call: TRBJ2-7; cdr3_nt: TGTGCCAGCAGCTTAGATCGGACTGTCGGAGAGCAGTACTTC; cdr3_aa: CASSLDRTVGEQYF
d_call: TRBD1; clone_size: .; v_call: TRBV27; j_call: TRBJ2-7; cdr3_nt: TGTGCCAGCCGCCCCCCGGGGACAGGGACCTACGAGCAGTACTTC; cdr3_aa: CASRPPGTGTYEQYF
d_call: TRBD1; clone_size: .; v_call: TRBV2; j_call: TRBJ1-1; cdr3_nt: TGTGCCAGCATTACTCTTTGGACAGGGGAGACTGAAGCTTTCTTT; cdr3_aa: CASITLWTGETEAFF
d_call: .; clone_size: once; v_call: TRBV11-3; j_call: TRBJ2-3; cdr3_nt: TGTGCCAGCAGCTTCGAGACAGATACGCAGTATTTT; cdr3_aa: CASSFETDTQYF
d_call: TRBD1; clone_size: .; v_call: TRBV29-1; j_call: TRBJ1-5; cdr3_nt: TGCAGCGTTGCTCAGGGGGTCAATCAGCCCCAGCATTTT; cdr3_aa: CSVAQGVNQPQHF
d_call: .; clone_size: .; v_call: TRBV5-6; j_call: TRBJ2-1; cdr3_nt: TGTGCCAGCAGCCCAGGGAACCCCTCCTACAATGAGCAGTTCTTC; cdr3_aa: CASSPGNPSYNEQFF
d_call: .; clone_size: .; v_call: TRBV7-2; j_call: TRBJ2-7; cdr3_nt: TGTGCCAGCAGCTTAGAACAGGGAATCCACGAGCAGTACTTC; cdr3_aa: CASSLEQGIHEQYF
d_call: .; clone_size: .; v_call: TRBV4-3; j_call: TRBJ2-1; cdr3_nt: TGCGCCAGCAGCCAAGGGGCATACAATGAGCAGTTCTTC; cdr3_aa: CASSQGAYNEQFF
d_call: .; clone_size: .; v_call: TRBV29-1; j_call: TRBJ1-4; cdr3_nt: TGCAGCGCTGAACGTACAGGGAGCGAAAAACTGTTTTTT; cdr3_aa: CSAERTGSEKLFF
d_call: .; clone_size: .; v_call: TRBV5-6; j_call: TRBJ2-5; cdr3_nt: TGTGCCAGCAGCTTGGTCCCAGTACAAGAGACCCAGTACTTC; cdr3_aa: CASSLVPVQETQYF
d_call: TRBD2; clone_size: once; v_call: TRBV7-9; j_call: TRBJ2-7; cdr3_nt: TGTTCCAGCAGTTTTCATAGGCGGGAGAGCGACGAGCAGTACTTC; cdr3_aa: CSSSFHRRESDEQYF
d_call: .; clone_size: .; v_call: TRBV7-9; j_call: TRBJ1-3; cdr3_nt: TGTGCCAGCAGCTTAGTAGGGGCTGAAAACACCATATATTTT; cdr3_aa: CASSLVGAENTIYF
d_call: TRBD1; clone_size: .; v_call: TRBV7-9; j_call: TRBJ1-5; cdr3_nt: TGTTCCAGCAGCCCGGGGGACAGGGGTACGAATCAGCCCCAGCATTTT; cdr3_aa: CSSSPGDRGTNQPQHF
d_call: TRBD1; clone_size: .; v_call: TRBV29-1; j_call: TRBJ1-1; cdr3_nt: TGCAGCACCCCCGGACAGGGGGACAGCACTGAAGCTTTCTTT; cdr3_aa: CSTPGQGDSTEAFF
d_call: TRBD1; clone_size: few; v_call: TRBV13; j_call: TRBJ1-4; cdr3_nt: TGTGCCAGCAGCTTAGCTCAGCTTCGGGACAGTAATAATGAAAAACTGTTTTTT; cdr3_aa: CASSLAQLRDSNNEKLFF
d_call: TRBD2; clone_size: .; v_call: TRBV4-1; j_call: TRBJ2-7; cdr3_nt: TGCGCCAGCAGCCAACCCCTGGGCGGGAGGGCCGTCGAGCAGTACTTC; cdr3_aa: CASSQPLGGRAVEQYF
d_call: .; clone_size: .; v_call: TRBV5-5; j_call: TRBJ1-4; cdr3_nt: TGTGCCAGCAGCGGTCCCGGGACGGGACTTTTTCTTGCAACTAATGAAAAACTGTTTTTT; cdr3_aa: CASSGPGTGLFLATNEKLFF
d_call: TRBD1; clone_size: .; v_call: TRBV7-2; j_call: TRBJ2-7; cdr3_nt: TGTGCCAGCAGCTCCCAGGGGGCCTCTTCCTACGAGCAGTACTTC; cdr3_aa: CASSSQGASSYEQYF
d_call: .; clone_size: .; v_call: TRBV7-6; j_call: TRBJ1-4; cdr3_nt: TGTGCCAGCAGCTTAGGGACAGCGATTAATGAAAAACTGTTTTTT; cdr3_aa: CASSLGTAINEKLFF
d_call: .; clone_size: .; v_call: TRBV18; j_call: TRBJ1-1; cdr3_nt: TGTGCCAGCTCACCTGAGACAGGAGACACTGAAGCTTTCTTT; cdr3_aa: CASSPETGDTEAFF
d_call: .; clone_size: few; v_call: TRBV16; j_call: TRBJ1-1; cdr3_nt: TGTGCCAGCAGTCAACGGAAGGGAGGGGTGGCTTTCTTT; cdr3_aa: CASSQRKGGVAFF
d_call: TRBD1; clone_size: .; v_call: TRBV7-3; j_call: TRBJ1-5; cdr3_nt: TGTGCCAGCAGCTATATGGACAGGGCGCATCAGCCCCAGCATTTT; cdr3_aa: CASSYMDRAHQPQHF
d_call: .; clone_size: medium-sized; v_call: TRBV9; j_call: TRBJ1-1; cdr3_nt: TGTGCCAGCAGCGTAGGGTCGGGGACTGAAGCTTTCTTT; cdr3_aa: CASSVGSGTEAFF
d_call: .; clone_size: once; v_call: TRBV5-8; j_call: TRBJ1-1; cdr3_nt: TGTGCCAGCAGCTTGGACAGGGTCGCTGAAGCTTTCTTT; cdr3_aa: CASSLDRVAEAFF
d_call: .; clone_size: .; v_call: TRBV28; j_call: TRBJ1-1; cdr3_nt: TGTGCCAGCAGTTTGATCAGGCTAATGAACACTGAAGCTTTCTTT; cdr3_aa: CASSLIRLMNTEAFF
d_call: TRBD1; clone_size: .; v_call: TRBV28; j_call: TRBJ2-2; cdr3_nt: TGTGCCAGCAGTTTAGACAGGGAGACCGGGGAGCTGTTTTTT; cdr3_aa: CASSLDRETGELFF
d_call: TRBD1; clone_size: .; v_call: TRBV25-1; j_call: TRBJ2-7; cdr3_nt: TGTGCCAGCAGCGAAGCCGGGACAGGGAACTCCTACGAGCAGTACTTC; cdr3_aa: CASSEAGTGNSYEQYF
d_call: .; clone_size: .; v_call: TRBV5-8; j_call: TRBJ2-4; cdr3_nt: TGTGCCAGCAGAACAAAGGAGGTAGCCAAAAACATTCAGTACTTC; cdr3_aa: CASRTKEVAKNIQYF
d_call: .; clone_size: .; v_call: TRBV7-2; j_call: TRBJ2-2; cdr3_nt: TGTGCCAGCAGCTTAGCAATTCTCACCGGGGAGCTGTTTTTT; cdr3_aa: CASSLAILTGELFF
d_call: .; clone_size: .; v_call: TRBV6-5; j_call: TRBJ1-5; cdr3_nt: TGTGCCAGCAGTTATGTGGGAGGGCAGCCCCAGCATTTT; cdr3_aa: CASSYVGGQPQHF
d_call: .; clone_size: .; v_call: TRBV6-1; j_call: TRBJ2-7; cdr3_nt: TGTGCCAGCAGTGAGGGCCTAGGGGCGAGGTTCCACGAGCAGTACTTC; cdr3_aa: CASSEGLGARFHEQYF
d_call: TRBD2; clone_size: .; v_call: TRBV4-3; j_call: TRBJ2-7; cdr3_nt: TGCGCCAGCAGCCAAGATTGGGGACAGAGGGCGGGAGGGGTGCAGTACTTC; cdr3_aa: CASSQDWGQRAGGVQYF
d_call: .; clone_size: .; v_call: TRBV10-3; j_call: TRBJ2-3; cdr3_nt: TGTGCCATCAGTGACCCAGGGTACGGCACAGATACGCAGTATTTT; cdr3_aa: CAISDPGYGTDTQYF
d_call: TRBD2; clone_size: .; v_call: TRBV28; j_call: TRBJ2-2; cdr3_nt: TGTGCCAGCGGACCTCTAGCGGGGGAGATGGGCGGGGAGCTGTTTTTT; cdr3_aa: CASGPLAGEMGGELFF
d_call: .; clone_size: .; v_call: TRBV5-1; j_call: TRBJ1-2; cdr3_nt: TGCGCCAGCAGCTTGGCCCCAGGGCGGGGGATCTATGGCTACACCTTC; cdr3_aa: CASSLAPGRGIYGYTF
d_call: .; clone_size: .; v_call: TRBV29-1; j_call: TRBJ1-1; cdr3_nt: TGCAGCGTTGAAGTAGACTTGAACACTGAAGCTTTCTTT; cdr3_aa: CSVEVDLNTEAFF
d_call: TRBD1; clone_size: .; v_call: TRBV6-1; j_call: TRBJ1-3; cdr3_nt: TGTGCCAGCAGTGTAAGGCGACAGGGCCTTTCTGGAAACACCATATATTTT; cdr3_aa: CASSVRRQGLSGNTIYF
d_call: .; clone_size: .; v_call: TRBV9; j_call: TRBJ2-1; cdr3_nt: TGTGCCAGCAGCGTAGGCAGGGAAAGGTACAATGAGCAGTTCTTC; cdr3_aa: CASSVGRERYNEQFF